The sequence of this TCR beta chain was determined in a study of control samples from healthy donors and cancer patients. Sequencing was performed with immunoSEQ multiplex PCR; in TCRdb, only in-frame clones are kept and a portion is missing. The sample yields under 300,000 clones, approximately 80% seen once. The CDR3 extends over 14 amino acids. V lost 2 bases to trimming and J lost 0 bases, with 8 bases between them. Germline-derived CDR1 and CDR2 are SGHVS and FQNEAQ. Specimen: PBMCs. This TCR came from a woman aged 60-70 years with lung cancer. The V and J genes are TRBV7-8 and TRBJ2-7; tentatively, D is TRBD1 (5 bases). DNA of the CDR3: TGTGCCAGCAGCTTACAGGGCCCCTCCTACGAGCAGTACTTC. This encodes CASSLQGPSYEQYF.